Presented here are 20 T cell receptor beta chains from one specimen sequenced in a study of cytotoxic CD8 clonotypes in ibrutinib-treated CLL. Data came from immunoSEQ multiplex PCR; TCRdb stores just in-frame clones and leaves some out. The sample shows roughly 180,000 clones, around three quarters of them seen only once. The material was PBMCs, obtained after 24 months of ibrutinib treatment. Receptors originate from a human donor with chronic lymphocytic leukemia.

This chain joins TRBV19 and TRBJ2-2, with TRBD2 matching over 10 bases. The ends lost 1 base at V and 7 bases at J; junction bases unmatched: 6. The CDR3 has 16 residues. The V gene's germline CDR1 is LNHDA and CDR2 SQIVND (reference sequence). The CDR3 region has the DNA TGTGCCAGTAGTATAGCCCTAGCGGGAGTCTTCGGGGAGCTGTTTTTT. It encodes CASSIALAGVFGELFF.

This clone was detected a few times. The chain carries TRBV5-4 and TRBJ1-2; weak D call: TRBD1 (5 bases). The CDR3 runs 13 residues. CDR1 and CDR2 (germline): SGHNT, YYREEE (reference sequence). Trimming pared 4 bases from V and 2 bases from J, leaving 9 bases between. The CDR3 spells CASSANRNYGYTF. Written as DNA, the CDR3 is TGTGCCAGCAGCGCGAACAGGAACTATGGCTACACCTTC.

The gene calls are TRBV29-1 and TRBJ2-7, with D maybe TRBD2 (6 bases). Germline V gives CDR1 SQVTM, CDR2 ANQGSEA. This CDR3 contains 14 residues. Trimming left V 6 bases short and J 0 bases short, with 15 bases between. The CDR3 DNA is TGCAGCGTCTTAGCGGCTCCTTCCTCCTACGAGCAGTACTTC. Amino acid sequence: CSVLAAPSSYEQYF.

The chain links TRBV28 to TRBJ2-1; 10 nucleotides line up with TRBD2. CDR3 size: 15 residues. Germline lookup yields CDR1 MDHEN and CDR2 SYDVKM. With V trimmed by 5 bases and J by 3 bases, 4 bases remained unmatched. This CDR3 is CASSITSGNYNEQFF. CDR3 sequence (DNA): TGTGCCAGCAGTATAACTAGCGGGAACTACAATGAGCAGTTCTTC.

V and J are TRBV14 and TRBJ1-2; 7 nucleotides align to TRBD1. V was pared by 4 bases and J by 3 bases, with 14 bases of the junction left unmatched. From germline, CDR1 is SGHDN and CDR2 FVKESK. The CDR3 consists of 17 residues. The chain's CDR3 is CASSRATLGTVDYGYTF. The CDR3 bases are TGTGCCAGCAGCCGGGCTACGTTAGGGACAGTTGACTATGGCTACACCTTC. Using reference TRBV14 and TRBJ1-2 for the parts outside the CDR3, the full variable domain is EAGVTQFPSHSVIEKGQTVTLRCDPISGHDNLYWYRRVMGKEIKFLLHFVKESKQDESGMPNNRFLAERTGGTYSTLKVQPAELEDSGVYFCASSRATLGTVDYGYTFGSGTRLTVV.

Note on this clone: The sample holds other DNA sequences that translate to the same CDR3. The rearrangement joins TRBV30 to TRBJ2-7; 8 bases line up with TRBD2. V dropped 4 bases and J dropped 1; count of bases not matched to a gene: 0. Germline assignment: CDR1 GTSNPN and CDR2 SVGIG (reference sequence). This CDR3 spans 12 amino acids. The DNA of the CDR3 is TGTGCCTGGACTAGCGGGTCCTACGAGCAGTACTTC. This gives the protein CAWTSGSYEQYF.

This clone was counted a few times. The gene calls are TRBV14 and TRBJ2-7; D is undetermined. The germline gives CDR1 SGHDN, CDR2 FVKESK. CDR3 length: 14 residues. V lost 1 base to trimming and J lost 1 base, with 8 bases between them. The CDR3: CASSQAGRSYEQYF. The CDR3 DNA reads as TGTGCCAGCAGCCAAGCGGGCAGGTCCTACGAGCAGTACTTC. Based on the CDR3 plus reference TRBV14 and TRBJ2-7, the full variable domain is EAGVTQFPSHSVIEKGQTVTLRCDPISGHDNLYWYRRVMGKEIKFLLHFVKESKQDESGMPNNRFLAERTGGTYSTLKVQPAELEDSGVYFCASSQAGRSYEQYFGPGTRLTVT.

Only a few counts were recorded for this clone. The CDR3 loop is CASSMTVNYGYTF. The CDR3 region has the DNA TGCGCCAGCAGCATGACAGTAAACTATGGCTACACCTTC. The gene calls are TRBV5-1 and TRBJ1-2, with D tentatively TRBD1 (5 bases). Germline-derived CDR1 and CDR2 are SGHRS and YFSETQ. CDR3 size: 13 residues. V dropped 4 bases and J dropped 2 bases, with 9 bases sitting between them.

The V gene is TRBV6-5, the J gene TRBJ2-6; D remains ambiguous. Trimming cost V 5 bases and J 0 bases, with 5 bases left between them. The CDR3 is made up of 14 amino acids. Germline V CDR1 and CDR2: MNHEY, SVGAGI. The CDR3, as DNA: TGTGCCAGCAGTCGTACCTCTGGGGCCAACGTCCTGACTTTC. Translated: CASSRTSGANVLTF.

The chain combines TRBV7-2 with TRBJ2-5; 10 bases match TRBD2. Looked up from germline, CDR1 is SGHTA and CDR2 is FQGNSA. Losses at the gene ends were 1 base for V and 13 bases for J; bases not matched to a gene: 12. CDR3 length equals 15 residues. CDR3 in amino acids: CASSLGASGSGGPYF. DNA of the CDR3: TGTGCCAGCAGCTTAGGGGCTAGCGGGAGTGGGGGCCCGTACTTC.

This chain connects TRBV30 to TRBJ2-1; D is tentatively TRBD1 or TRBD2 (6 bases each). Trimming took off 2 bases at V and 0 bases at J, with 23 bases between the two ends. This CDR3 is built from 19 residues. Germline CDR1 and CDR2: GTSNPN and SVGIG (reference sequence). The DNA for the CDR3 is TGTGCCTGGAGTACTAGCCTCCAGGGGACTTTACCCTCCTACAATGAGCAGTTCTTC. Amino acid sequence: CAWSTSLQGTLPSYNEQFF.

The chain links TRBV4-3 to TRBJ2-6, with no clear D. Trimming removed 4 bases at V and 0 bases at J, with 16 bases between. In germline, CDR1 is LGHNA, CDR2 YSLEER. The CDR3 covers 18 residues. This CDR3 reads CASSRVAVGSSGANVLTF. For the CDR3, the DNA is TGCGCCAGCAGCCGGGTCGCGGTGGGCAGCTCTGGGGCCAACGTCCTGACTTTC.

A few counts support this clone. This chain uses TRBV29-1 with TRBJ2-1; 9 nucleotides align to TRBD2. Trimming cost V 8 bases and J 6 bases; bases outside gene matches: 8. CDR1 is SQVTM and CDR2 is ANQGSEA in the germline V gene. The CDR3 has 13 amino acids. CDR3 region: CSFLTGLANEQFF. In nucleotides, the CDR3 is TGCAGCTTCTTGACGGGACTAGCCAATGAGCAGTTCTTC.

The rearrangement joins TRBV7-8 to TRBJ1-2, with D unclear. The V and J ends lost 4 bases and 4 bases respectively, with 13 bases between them. Germline V gives CDR1 SGHVS, CDR2 FQNEAQ. The CDR3 extends over 14 amino acids. CDR3 loop: CASSSTRSSYGYTF. The CDR3 bases are TGTGCCAGCAGCTCCACCAGGTCCTCCTATGGCTACACCTTC.

This chain joins TRBV4-1 and TRBJ2-5; D is unclear. The CDR3 spans 11 residues. The V gene's germline CDR1 is MGHRA and CDR2 YSYEKL. The V end was cut by 0 bases, the J end by 4 bases, with 0 bases between. CDR3 sequence: CASSQEETQYF. CDR3 DNA: TGCGCCAGCAGCCAAGAAGAGACCCAGTACTTC.

V gene TRBV7-9 combines with J gene TRBJ2-5, with 7 nucleotides matching TRBD1. CDR3 length: 14 residues. J gave up 5 bases and V 5 bases, and 8 bases lay outside the gene matches. Germline V gene lookup returns CDR1 SEHNR and CDR2 FQNEAQ (reference sequence). CDR3 bases: TGTGCCAGCAGCCCTGGACAGGCAACGGAGACCCAGTACTTC. This sequence encodes CASSPGQATETQYF.

The chain uses TRBV5-4 and TRBJ2-7; perhaps TRBD2 as D (5 bases). CDR3 length equals 15 residues. V dropped 0 bases and J dropped 4 bases, with 14 bases sitting between them. Germline V CDR1 and CDR2: SGHNT, YYREEE (reference sequence). The DNA of the CDR3 is TGTGCCAGCAGCTTGGCTCGCGGAGGTGGTTACGAGCAGTACTTC. This gives the protein CASSLARGGGYEQYF.

The chain links TRBV4-1 to TRBJ2-1; TRBD2 agrees at 7 bases. CDR3 size: 12 residues. V was pared by 4 bases and J by 10 bases, with 4 bases of the junction left unmatched. CDR1 and CDR2 from the germline V gene are MGHRA and YSYEKL. The CDR3 DNA reads TGCGCCAGCAGCCCTAAAGCGGGAGAGCAGTTCTTC. It is translated as CASSPKAGEQFF.

This clone was observed once. The rearrangement joins TRBV7-9 to TRBJ1-6; the match to TRBD1 covers 10 bases. There are 15 residues in the CDR3. J gave up 10 bases and V 5 bases, and 8 bases lay outside the gene matches. Germline CDR1 and CDR2: SEHNR and FQNEAQ (reference sequence). CDR3 protein: CASSPGTGDFSPLHF. CDR3 bases: TGTGCCAGCAGCCCGGGGACAGGGGACTTCTCACCCCTCCACTTT.

This clone came up once. This chain uses TRBV15 with TRBJ1-2, with D possibly TRBD1 on 6 matching bases. The CDR3 runs 14 residues. The germline V gene encodes CDR1 LNHNV and CDR2 YYDKDF (reference sequence). The V end lost 3 bases, the J end lost 7 bases, and 15 bases lay between the germline ends. The CDR3 is CATSRDRGFFGYTF. The CDR3 DNA reads TGTGCCACCAGCAGGGACAGAGGGTTCTTTGGCTACACCTTC. The full variable domain, completed using reference TRBV15 and TRBJ1-2, is DAMVIQNPRYQVTQFGKPVTLSCSQTLNHNVMYWYQQKSSQAPKLLFHYYDKDFNNEADTPDNFQSRRPNTSFCFLDIRSPGLGDTAMYLCATSRDRGFFGYTFGSGTRLTVV.